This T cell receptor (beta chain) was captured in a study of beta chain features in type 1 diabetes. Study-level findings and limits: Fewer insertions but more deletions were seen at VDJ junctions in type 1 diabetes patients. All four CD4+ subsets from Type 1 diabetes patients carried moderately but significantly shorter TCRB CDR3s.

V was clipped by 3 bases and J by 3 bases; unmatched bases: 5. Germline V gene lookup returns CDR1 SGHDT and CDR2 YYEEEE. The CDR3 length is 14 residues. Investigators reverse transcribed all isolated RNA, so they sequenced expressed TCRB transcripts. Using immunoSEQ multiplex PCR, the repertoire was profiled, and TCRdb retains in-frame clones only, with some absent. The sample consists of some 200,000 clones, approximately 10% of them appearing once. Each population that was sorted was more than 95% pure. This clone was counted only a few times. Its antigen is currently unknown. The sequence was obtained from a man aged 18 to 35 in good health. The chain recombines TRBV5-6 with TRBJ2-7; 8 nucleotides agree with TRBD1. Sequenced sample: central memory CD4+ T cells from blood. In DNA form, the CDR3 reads TGTGCCAGCAGCTGGACAGGGCTCGGCTACGAGCAGTACTTC. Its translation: CASSWTGLGYEQYF.